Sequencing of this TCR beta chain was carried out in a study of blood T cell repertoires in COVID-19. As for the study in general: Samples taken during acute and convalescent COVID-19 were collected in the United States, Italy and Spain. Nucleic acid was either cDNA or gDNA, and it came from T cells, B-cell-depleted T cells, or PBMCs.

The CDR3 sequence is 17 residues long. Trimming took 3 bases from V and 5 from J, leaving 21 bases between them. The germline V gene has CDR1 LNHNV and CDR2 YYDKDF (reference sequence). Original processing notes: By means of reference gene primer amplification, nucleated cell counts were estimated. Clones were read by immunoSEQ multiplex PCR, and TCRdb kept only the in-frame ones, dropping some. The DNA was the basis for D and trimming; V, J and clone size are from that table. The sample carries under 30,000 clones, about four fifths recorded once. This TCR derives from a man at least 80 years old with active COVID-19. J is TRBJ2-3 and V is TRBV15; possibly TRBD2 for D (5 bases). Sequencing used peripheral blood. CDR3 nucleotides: TGTGCCACCAGCAGGGGAGCGATCTCGGGTTCTAAAGATACGCAGTATTTT. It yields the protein CATSRGAISGSKDTQYF.